The 4 T cell receptor beta chains below were found in one sample sequenced in a study of cytomegalovirus exposure and HLA in healthy donors. A multiplex PCR was run with 60 Vbeta primers and 13 Jbeta primers. TCRdb keeps only in-frame clones here, not all; method: immunoSEQ multiplex PCR. The data hold around 100,000 clones, with around 80% observed a single time. Sequenced material: PBMCs. The receptors derive from a male donor in good health and CMV-seropositive.

This chain uses TRBV7-8 with TRBJ2-7, with TRBD1 identical over 11 bases. CDR3 length: 18 residues. The ends lost 7 bases at V and 0 bases at J; junction bases unmatched: 14. In germline, CDR1 is SGHVS, CDR2 FQNEAQ. The CDR3 loop is CASTPGTGGDYSSYEQYF. For the CDR3, the DNA is TGTGCCAGCACCCCGGGGACAGGGGGTGACTACAGCTCCTACGAGCAGTACTTC.

CDR3 sequence: CSVESSGEALLYF. The CDR3 bases are TGCAGCGTTGAATCGAGCGGGGAAGCGCTCCTGTACTTC. This sequence joins TRBV29-1 and TRBJ2-7, with 7 positions matching TRBD2. After removal of 2 bases from V and 12 bases from J, the junction contained 13 bases not matched to a gene. The CDR3 has 13 residues. The germline CDR1 and CDR2 sequences are SQVTM and ANQGSEA.

The gene calls are TRBV30 and TRBJ2-5; TRBD1 might be the D (6 bases). CDR3 size: 14 residues. Deletions cut 0 bases from V and 4 bases from J, with 12 bases between. CDR1 and CDR2 from the germline V gene are GTSNPN and SVGIG (reference sequence). CDR3 coding DNA: TGTGCCTGGAGTGTGCTAACAGGGTTAGAGACCCAGTACTTC. Protein sequence: CAWSVLTGLETQYF.

The chain employs TRBV9 and TRBJ2-2, with no clear D. This CDR3 has 14 residues. Deletions cut 0 bases from V and 2 bases from J, with 5 bases between. Germline assignment: CDR1 SGDLS and CDR2 YYNGEE. The CDR3 loop reads CASSVAVNTGELFF. DNA of the CDR3: TGTGCCAGCAGCGTAGCGGTTAACACCGGGGAGCTGTTTTTT.